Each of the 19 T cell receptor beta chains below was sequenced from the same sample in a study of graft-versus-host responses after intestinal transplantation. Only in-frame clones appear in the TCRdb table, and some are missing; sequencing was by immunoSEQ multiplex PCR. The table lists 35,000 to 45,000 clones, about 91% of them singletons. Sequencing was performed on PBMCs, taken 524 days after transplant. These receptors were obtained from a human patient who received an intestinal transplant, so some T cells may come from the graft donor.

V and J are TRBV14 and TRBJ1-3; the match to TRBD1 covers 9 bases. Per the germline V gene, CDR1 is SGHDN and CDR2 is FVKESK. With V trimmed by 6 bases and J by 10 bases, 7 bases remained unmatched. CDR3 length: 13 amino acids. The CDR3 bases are TGTGCCAGCAGGCGGACAGGGGAAGGAACCATATATTTT. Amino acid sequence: CASRRTGEGTIYF.

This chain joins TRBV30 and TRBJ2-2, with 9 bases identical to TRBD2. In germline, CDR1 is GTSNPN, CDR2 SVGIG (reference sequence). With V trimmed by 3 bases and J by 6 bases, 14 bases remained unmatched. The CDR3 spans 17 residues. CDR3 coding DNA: TGTGCCTGGAGGCCCTCTTGGGGGACTAGCACCTCCGGGGAGCTGTTTTTT. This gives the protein CAWRPSWGTSTSGELFF.

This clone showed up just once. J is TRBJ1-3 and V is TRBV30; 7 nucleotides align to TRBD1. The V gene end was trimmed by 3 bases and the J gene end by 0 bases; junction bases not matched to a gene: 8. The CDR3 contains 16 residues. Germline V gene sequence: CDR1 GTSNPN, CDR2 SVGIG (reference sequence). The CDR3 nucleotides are TGTGCCTGGAGACACCGTACAGGGGTCTCTGGAAACACCATATATTTT. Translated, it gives CAWRHRTGVSGNTIYF.

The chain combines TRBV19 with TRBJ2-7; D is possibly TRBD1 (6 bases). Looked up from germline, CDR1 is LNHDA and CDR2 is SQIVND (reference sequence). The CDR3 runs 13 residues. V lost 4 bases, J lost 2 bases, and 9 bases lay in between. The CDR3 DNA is TGTGCCAGTAGTAGGTGGGACACCTACGAGCAGTACTTC. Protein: CASSRWDTYEQYF.

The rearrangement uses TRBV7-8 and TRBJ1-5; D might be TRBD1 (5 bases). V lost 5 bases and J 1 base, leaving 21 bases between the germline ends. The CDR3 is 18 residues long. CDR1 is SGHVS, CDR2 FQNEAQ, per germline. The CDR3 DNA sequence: TGTGCCAGCAGCCATGGGCTGGGGGTCCTATCGAGCAATCAGCCCCAGCATTTT. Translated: CASSHGLGVLSSNQPQHF.

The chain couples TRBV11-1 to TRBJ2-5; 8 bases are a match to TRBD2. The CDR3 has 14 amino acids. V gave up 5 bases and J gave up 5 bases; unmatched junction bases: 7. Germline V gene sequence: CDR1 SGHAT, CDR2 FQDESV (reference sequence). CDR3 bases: TGTGCCAGCAGCCCAGGACTAGCAGAGGAGACCCAGTACTTC. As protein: CASSPGLAEETQYF.

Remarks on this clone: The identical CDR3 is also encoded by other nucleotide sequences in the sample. The CDR3, as DNA: TGCAGTGCTTCTAACTATGGCTACACCTTC. Translating it yields CSASNYGYTF. The chain recombines TRBV20-1 with TRBJ1-2; no clear D gene. The CDR3 contains 10 residues. V was cut by 5 bases and J by 0 bases, with 1 base left in between. Germline CDR1 is DFQATT and CDR2 is SNEGSKA (reference sequence).

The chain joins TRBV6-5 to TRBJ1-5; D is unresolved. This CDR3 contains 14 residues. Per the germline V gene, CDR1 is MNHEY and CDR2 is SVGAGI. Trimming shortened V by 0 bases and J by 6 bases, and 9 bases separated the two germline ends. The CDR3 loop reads CASSYSLGTQPQHF. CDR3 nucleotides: TGTGCCAGCAGTTACTCCCTCGGAACTCAGCCCCAGCATTTT.

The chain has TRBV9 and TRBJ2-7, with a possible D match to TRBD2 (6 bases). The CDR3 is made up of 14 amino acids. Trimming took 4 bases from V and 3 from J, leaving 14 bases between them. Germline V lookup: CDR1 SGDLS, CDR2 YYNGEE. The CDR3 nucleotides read TGTGCCAGCAGCTCATCATCCGGGAGCTACGAGCAGTACTTC. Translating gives CASSSSSGSYEQYF. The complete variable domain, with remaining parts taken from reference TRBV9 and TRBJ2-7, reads DSGVTQTPKHLITATGQRVTLRCSPRSGDLSVYWYQQSLDQGLQFLIQYYNGEERAKGNILERFSAQQFPDLHSELNLSSLELGDSALYFCASSSSSGSYEQYFGPGTRLTVT.

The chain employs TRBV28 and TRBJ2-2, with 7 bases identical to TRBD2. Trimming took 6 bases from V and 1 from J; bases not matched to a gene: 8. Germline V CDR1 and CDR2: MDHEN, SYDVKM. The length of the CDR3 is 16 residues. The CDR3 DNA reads TGTGCCAGCAGCTTTTCGGGACTAAAGAACACCGGGGAGCTGTTTTTT. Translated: CASSFSGLKNTGELFF.

The CDR3, as DNA: TGTGCCAGCAGACTACAAAAGGGCGACAATGAGCAGTTCTTC. Protein: CASRLQKGDNEQFF. V gene TRBV6-6 combines with J gene TRBJ2-1; D gene ambiguous. The CDR3 has 14 residues. Germline V CDR1 and CDR2: MNHNY, SVGAGI (reference sequence). V was clipped by 6 bases and J by 5 bases, with 14 bases between them.

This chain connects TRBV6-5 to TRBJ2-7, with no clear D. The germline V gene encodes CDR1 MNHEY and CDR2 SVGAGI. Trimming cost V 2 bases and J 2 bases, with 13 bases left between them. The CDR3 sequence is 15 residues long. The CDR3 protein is CASSYAPAGPYEQYF. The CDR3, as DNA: TGTGCCAGCAGTTACGCCCCGGCAGGTCCCTACGAGCAGTACTTC.

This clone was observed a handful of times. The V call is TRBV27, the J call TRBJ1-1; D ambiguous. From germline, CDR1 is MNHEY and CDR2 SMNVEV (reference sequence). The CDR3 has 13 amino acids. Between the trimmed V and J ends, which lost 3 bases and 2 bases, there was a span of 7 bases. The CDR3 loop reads CASSFPRNTEAFF. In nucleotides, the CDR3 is TGTGCCAGCAGTTTTCCCAGAAACACTGAAGCTTTCTTT.

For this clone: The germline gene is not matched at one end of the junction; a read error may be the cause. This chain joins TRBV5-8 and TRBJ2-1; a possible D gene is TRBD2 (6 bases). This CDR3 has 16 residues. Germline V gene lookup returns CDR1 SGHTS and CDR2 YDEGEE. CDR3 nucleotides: TGTGCCAGCAGCTGGGGGGACGTTACCGCCTACAATGAGCGGTTCTTC. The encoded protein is CASSWGDVTAYNERFF.

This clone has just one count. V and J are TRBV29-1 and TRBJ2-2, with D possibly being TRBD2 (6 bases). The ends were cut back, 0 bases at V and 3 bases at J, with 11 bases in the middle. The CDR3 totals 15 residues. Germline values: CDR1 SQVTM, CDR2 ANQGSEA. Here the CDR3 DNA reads TGCAGCGTTGAAGATCATCGGGGGTACACCGGGGAGCTGTTTTTT. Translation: CSVEDHRGYTGELFF.

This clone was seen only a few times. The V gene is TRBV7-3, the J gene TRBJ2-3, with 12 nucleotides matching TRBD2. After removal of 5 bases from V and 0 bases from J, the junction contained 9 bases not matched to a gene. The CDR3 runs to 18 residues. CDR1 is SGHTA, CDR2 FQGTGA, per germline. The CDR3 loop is CASSPRLAGEASTDTQYF. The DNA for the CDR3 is TGTGCCAGCAGCCCCCGACTAGCGGGAGAGGCTAGCACAGATACGCAGTATTTT.

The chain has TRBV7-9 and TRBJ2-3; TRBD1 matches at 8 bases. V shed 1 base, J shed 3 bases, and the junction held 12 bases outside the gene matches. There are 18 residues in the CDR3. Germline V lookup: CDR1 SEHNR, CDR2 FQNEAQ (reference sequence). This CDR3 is CASSLERQGANPTDTQYF. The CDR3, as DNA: TGTGCCAGCAGCTTAGAGCGCCAGGGGGCCAATCCGACAGATACGCAGTATTTT.

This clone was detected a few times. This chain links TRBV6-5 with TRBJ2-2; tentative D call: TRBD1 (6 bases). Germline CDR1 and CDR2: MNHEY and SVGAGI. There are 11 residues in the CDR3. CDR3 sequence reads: CAVRGTGELFF. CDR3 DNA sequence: TGTGCGGTCAGGGGCACCGGGGAGCTGTTTTTT.

The CDR3 DNA follows: TGTGCCAGCAGCCCCCGGTCCAACATGAACACTGAAGCTTTCTTT. Amino acid sequence: CASSPRSNMNTEAFF. The chain joins TRBV7-3 to TRBJ1-1; D gene uncertain. Germline V gene data show CDR1 as SGHTA and CDR2 as FQGTGA. V was cut by 5 bases and J by 0 bases, with 13 bases left in between. The length of the CDR3 is 15 residues.